The present TCR beta chain was sequenced within a study of tumor-infiltrating lymphocytes in oesophageal squamous cell carcinoma. CDR3 length equals 13 residues. V dropped 6 bases and J dropped 4 bases, with 9 bases sitting between them. Germline V gene data show CDR1 as MDHEN and CDR2 as SYDVKM. The sample holds many counts of this clonotype. TCRdb called the PCR reads again in MiXCR, with one record for every CDR3 protein. The repertoire holds approximately 9,500 distinct CDR3 sequences, around three fifths seen once, with roughly 38% in the top ten. This clonotype originated in a female donor with esophageal squamous cell carcinoma. The gene calls are TRBV28 and TRBJ1-4, with unresolved D. The sequenced sample was esophageal tumor tissue. The CDR3 region is CASRRGYNEKLFF. The CDR3 DNA reads as TGTGCCAGCAGGCGAGGATATAATGAAAAACTGTTTTTT.